This T cell receptor beta chain is drawn from a study of T cells in Graves' hyperthyroidism and ophthalmopathy. The CDR3 regions of TCR beta were amplified from RNA transcripts. During a first-round RT-PCR of the TCR CDR3, the HTBI primer set was used. MiXCR, run by TCRdb on the multiplex PCR reads, gives a single entry per CDR3 protein. The profile shows 600,000 to 650,000 distinct CDR3 sequences, roughly 20% of them singletons. This clonotype was recorded many times. This CDR3 has 15 amino acids. Trimming took 0 bases from V and 0 from J, leaving 6 bases between them. CDR1 and CDR2 (germline): SGHRS, YFSETQ.

The genes are TRBV5-1 and TRBJ2-2; D gene uncertain. The clonotype comes from a man aged 30 to 39 with Graves' ophthalmopathy. Sequencing was done on a sample of blood. The CDR3 DNA sequence: TGCGCCAGCAGCTTGGTCCAGGCGAACACCGGGGAGCTGTTTTTT. It translates to CASSLVQANTGELFF.